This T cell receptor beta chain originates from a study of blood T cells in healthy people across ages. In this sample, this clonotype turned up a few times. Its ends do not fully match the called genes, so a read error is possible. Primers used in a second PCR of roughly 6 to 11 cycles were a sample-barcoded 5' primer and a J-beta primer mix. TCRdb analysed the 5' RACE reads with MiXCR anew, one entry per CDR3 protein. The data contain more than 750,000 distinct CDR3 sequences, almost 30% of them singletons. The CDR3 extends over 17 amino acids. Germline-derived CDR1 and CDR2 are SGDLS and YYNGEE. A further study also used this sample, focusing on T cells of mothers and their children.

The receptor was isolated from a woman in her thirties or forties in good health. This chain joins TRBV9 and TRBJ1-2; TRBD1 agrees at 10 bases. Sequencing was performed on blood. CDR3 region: CANSVGPTRTGGYGYTF. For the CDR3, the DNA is TGTGCCAACAGCGTAGGCCCTACGCGGACAGGGGGCTATGGCTACACCTTC.